The 8 T cell receptor beta chains in this list originate from one sample, sequenced in a study of regulatory T cells in long-lasting Graves disease. In building TCR beta libraries, iRepertoire HTBI primers were used together with Arm-PCR of CDR3 regions. Each CDR3 protein is one row after TCRdb ran MiXCR on the multiplex PCR reads. The sample records hundreds of thousands of distinct CDR3 sequences, less than 20% being singletons. The time point: newly diagnosed GD, antithyroid drugs for less than 3 months. From PBMCs, RNA was extracted and then used to make the TCR library. The same specimen was also included in a second study, on T cells in Graves' hyperthyroidism and ophthalmopathy.

Here the sequenced sample was peripheral blood mononuclear cells (PBMCs), taken at new diagnosis, from a patient treated with antithyroid drugs. These receptors all come from a woman in her 30s with Graves disease.

Concerning this clonotype itself: This may be a read error: a much more frequent sequence differs by one nucleotide. The chain is built from TRBV6-1 and TRBJ1-3; D is unresolved. Germline-derived CDR1 and CDR2 are MNHNS and SASEGT. This CDR3 region has 14 residues. CDR3 sequence reads: CASRPGPAGNTTYF. The CDR3 DNA is TGTGCCAGCAGACCCGGCCCCGCCGGAAACACCACATATTTT.

This clonotype was recorded many times. This chain connects TRBV2 to TRBJ2-5; TRBD1 agrees at 8 bases. The CDR3 consists of 17 residues. Trimming cost V 7 bases and J 0 bases; bases outside gene matches: 13. From germline, CDR1 is SNHLY and CDR2 FYNNEI. CDR3 residues: CASIGQGARKDQETQYF. CDR3 nucleotides: TGTGCCAGCATCGGACAGGGCGCACGAAAAGACCAAGAGACCCAGTACTTC. The variable domain in full, completed from reference TRBV2 and TRBJ2-5, reads EPEVTQTPSHQVTQMGQEVILRCVPISNHLYFYWYRQILGQKVEFLVSFYNNEISEKSEIFDDQFSVERPDGSNFTLKIRSTKLEDSAMYFCASIGQGARKDQETQYFGPGTRLLVL.

This clonotype was found many times. V usage is TRBV11-2 and J usage is TRBJ2-3; 15 bases line up with TRBD2. The CDR3 contains 21 residues. V lost 5 bases and J lost 1; bases outside the gene matches: 16. Germline V gene data show CDR1 as SGHAT and CDR2 as FQNNGV. The CDR3 is CASSPFGLAGGRYLGTDTQYF. The CDR3 DNA sequence: TGTGCCAGCAGCCCATTTGGACTAGCGGGAGGGCGTTACCTCGGCACAGATACGCAGTATTTT.

V and J are TRBV27 and TRBJ1-5; the D gene is possibly TRBD1 (6 bases). This CDR3 comprises 19 residues. The V gene's germline CDR1 is MNHEY and CDR2 SMNVEV (reference sequence). The V end was cut by 4 bases, the J end by 0 bases, with 22 bases between. DNA of the CDR3: TGTGCCAGCAGTTCAAACGACAGGCCCAATAAATATAGCAATCAGCCCCAGCATTTT. It is translated as CASSSNDRPNKYSNQPQHF.

This clonotype was recorded a few times. The chain couples TRBV25-1 to TRBJ2-1; a weak D match, TRBD2 (6 bases). V lost 4 bases and J 0 bases, leaving 13 bases between the germline ends. The germline V gene encodes CDR1 MGHDK and CDR2 SYGVNS. The CDR3 spans 16 residues. The CDR3 loop is CASSAARGYSYNEQFF. The CDR3 DNA follows: TGTGCCAGCAGTGCCGCTCGGGGGTACTCCTACAATGAGCAGTTCTTC.

Notes on this clonotype: A much larger clone lies one base from this, so it may be a read error. The chain carries TRBV6-1 and TRBJ1-1; 7 bases line up with TRBD1. CDR3 length equals 15 residues. The J segment lost 5 bases and the V segment lost 7 bases, leaving 13 bases of the junction unmatched. In germline, CDR1 is MNHNS, CDR2 SASEGT. CDR3 DNA sequence: TGTGCCAGCAAACAAGACAGGGTAAGGTTAACTGAAGCTTTCTTT. Protein: CASKQDRVRLTEAFF.

This clonotype was detected many times. The chain is built from TRBV28 and TRBJ1-2, with no clear D. There are 13 residues in the CDR3. Between the trimmed V and J ends, which lost 7 bases and 8 bases, there was a span of 17 bases. Germline V lookup: CDR1 MDHEN, CDR2 SYDVKM. The CDR3 region is CASTVLGSNGYTF. CDR3 sequence (DNA): TGTGCCAGCACCGTTTTGGGGTCTAACGGCTACACCTTC.

This chain joins TRBV3-1 and TRBJ1-4; D is ambiguous. The CDR3 is 16 residues long. V lost 0 bases and J 4 bases, leaving 12 bases between the germline ends. Germline V gene lookup returns CDR1 LGHDT and CDR2 YNNKEL (reference sequence). This CDR3 is CASSQDRTAHNEKLFF. The CDR3 DNA is TGTGCCAGCAGCCAAGATAGGACCGCTCATAATGAAAAACTGTTTTTT.